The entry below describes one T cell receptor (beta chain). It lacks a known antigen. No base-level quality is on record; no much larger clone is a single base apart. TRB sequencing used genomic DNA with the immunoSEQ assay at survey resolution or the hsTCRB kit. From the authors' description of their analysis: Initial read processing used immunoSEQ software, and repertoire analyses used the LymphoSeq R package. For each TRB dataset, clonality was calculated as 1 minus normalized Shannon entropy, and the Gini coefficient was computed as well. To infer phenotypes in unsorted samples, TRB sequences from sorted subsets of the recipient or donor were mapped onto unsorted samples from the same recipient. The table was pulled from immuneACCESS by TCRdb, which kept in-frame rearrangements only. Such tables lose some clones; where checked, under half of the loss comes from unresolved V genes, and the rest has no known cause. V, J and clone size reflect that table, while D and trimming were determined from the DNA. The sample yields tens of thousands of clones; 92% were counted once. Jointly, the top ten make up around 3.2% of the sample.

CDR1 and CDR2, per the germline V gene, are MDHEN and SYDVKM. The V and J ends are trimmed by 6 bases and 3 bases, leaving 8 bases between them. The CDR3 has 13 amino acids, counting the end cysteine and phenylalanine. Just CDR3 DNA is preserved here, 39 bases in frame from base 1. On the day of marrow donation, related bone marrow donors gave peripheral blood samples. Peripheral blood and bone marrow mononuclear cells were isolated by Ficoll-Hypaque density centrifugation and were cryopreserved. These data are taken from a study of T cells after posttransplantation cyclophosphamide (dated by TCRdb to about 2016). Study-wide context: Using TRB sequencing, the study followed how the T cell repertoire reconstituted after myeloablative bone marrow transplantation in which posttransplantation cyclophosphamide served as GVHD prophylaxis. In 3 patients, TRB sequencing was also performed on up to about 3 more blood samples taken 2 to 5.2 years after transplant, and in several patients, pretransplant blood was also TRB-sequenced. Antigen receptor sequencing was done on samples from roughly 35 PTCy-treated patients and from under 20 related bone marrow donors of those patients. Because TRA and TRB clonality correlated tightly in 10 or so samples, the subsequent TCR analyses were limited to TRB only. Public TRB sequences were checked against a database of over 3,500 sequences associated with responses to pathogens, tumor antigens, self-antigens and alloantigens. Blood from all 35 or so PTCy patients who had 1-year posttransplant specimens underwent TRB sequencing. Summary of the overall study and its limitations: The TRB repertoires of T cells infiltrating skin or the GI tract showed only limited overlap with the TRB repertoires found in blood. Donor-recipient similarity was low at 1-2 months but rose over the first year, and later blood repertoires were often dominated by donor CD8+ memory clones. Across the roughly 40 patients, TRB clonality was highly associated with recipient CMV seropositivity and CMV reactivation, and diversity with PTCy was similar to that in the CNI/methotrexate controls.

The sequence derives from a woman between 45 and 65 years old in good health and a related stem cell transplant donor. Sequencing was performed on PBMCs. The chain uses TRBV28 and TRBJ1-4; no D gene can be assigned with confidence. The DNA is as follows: TGTGCCAGCAGACAGTCGGCTAATGAAAAACTGTTTTTT. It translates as CASRQSANEKLFF.